This T cell receptor (beta chain) stems from a study of early stage breast cancer tumors. At the level of the study: Invasive lobular carcinomas made up about 30% of the 12 ER+/PR+/HER2- tumors.

Details on this clone: Its target is not known.

General study findings and limits: Commonly generated sequences made up most enriched TCRB sequences shared between patients.

Repertoires were generated with immunoSEQ multiplex PCR, while TCRdb's copy carries only in-frame clones and drops some. There are about 30,000 clones in the sample; 72% occur only once, and approximately 35% lies in the top ten. The sequencing input was blood. This TCR came from a person aged 45 to 60 with breast cancer.

The CDR3 reads CASSRTGALYNEQFF. In DNA, the CDR3 is TGTGCCAGCAGTCGGACAGGGGCCCTATACAATGAGCAGTTCTTC. The chain uses TRBV6-1 and TRBJ2-1, with TRBD1 identical over 9 bases. Germline V gene sequence: CDR1 MNHNS, CDR2 SASEGT. CDR3 length: 15 amino acids. V gave up 5 bases and J gave up 4 bases; unmatched junction bases: 6.